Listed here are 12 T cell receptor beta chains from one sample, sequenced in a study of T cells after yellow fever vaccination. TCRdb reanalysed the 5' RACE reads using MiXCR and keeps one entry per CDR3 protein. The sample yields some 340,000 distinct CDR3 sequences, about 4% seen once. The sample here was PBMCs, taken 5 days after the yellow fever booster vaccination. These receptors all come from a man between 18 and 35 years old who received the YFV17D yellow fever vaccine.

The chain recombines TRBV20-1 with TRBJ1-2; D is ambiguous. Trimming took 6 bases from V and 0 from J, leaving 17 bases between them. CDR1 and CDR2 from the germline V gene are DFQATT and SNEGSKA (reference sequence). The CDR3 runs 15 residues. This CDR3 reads CSARRVGAANYGYTF. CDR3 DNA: TGCAGTGCGCGAAGGGTGGGTGCCGCTAACTATGGCTACACCTTC.

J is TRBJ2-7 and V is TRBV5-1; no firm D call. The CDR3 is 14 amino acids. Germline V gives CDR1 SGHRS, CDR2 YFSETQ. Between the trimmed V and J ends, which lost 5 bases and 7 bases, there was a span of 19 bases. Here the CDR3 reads CASRSGPQVGEQYF. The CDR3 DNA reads TGCGCCAGCAGGTCAGGACCCCAAGTTGGAGAGCAGTACTTC.

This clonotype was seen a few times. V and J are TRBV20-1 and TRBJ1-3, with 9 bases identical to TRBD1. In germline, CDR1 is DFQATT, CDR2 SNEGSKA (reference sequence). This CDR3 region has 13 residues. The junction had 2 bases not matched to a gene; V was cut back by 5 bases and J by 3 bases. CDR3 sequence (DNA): TGCAGTGCTTGGGACAGGGTTGGAAACACCATATATTTT. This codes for CSAWDRVGNTIYF.

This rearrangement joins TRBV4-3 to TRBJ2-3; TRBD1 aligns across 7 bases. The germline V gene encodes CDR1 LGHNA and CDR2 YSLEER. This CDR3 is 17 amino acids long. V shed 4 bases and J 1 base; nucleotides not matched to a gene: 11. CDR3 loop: CASSRATGAGGTDTQYF. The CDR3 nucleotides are TGCGCCAGCAGCCGAGCAACAGGGGCCGGGGGCACAGATACGCAGTATTTT.

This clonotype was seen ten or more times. The CDR3 DNA is TGTGCCAGCAGTTCCTGGGGGGGGCCAGACTATGGCTACACCTTC. Translated, it gives CASSSWGGPDYGYTF. The J gene is TRBJ1-2, the V gene TRBV6-5; tentatively, D is TRBD1 (6 bases). Trimming stripped 4 bases from V and 3 bases from J, with 15 bases between. CDR3 size: 15 residues. Looked up from germline, CDR1 is MNHEY and CDR2 is SVGAGI.

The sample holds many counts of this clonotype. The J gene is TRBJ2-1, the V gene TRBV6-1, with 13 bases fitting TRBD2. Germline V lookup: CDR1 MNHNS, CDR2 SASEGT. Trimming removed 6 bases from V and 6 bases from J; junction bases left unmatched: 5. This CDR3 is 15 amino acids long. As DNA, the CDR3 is TGTGCCAGCAGCCCTACTAGCGGGGGGGCCAATGAGCAGTTCTTC. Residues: CASSPTSGGANEQFF.

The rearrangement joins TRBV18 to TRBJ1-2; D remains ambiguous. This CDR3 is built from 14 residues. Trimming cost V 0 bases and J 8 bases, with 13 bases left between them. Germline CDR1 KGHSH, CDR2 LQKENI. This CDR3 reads CASSPPLYDRGYTF. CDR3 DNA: TGTGCCAGCTCACCACCGTTGTATGACCGGGGCTACACCTTC. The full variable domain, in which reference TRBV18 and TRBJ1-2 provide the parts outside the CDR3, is NAGVMQNPRHLVRRRGQEARLRCSPMKGHSHVYWYRQLPEEGLKFMVYLQKENIIDESGMPKERFSAEFPKEGPSILRIQQVVRGDSAAYFCASSPPLYDRGYTFGSGTRLTVV.

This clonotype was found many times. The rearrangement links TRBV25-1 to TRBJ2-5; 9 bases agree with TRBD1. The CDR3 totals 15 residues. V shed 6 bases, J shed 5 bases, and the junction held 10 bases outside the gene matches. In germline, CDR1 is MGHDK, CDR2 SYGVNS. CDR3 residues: CASRGQGIPQETQYF. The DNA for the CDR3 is TGTGCCAGCAGGGGACAGGGAATACCGCAGGAGACCCAGTACTTC.

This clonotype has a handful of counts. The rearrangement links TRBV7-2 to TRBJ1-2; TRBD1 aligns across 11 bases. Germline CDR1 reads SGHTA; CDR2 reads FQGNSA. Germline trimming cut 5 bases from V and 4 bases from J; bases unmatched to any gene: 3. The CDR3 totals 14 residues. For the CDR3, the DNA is TGTGCCAGCAGCCCAGGACAGGGGGCCTATGGCTACACCTTC. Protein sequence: CASSPGQGAYGYTF.

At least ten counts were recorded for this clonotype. Here the CDR3 DNA reads TGCAGTGCTAGAGCTAGCGGGGGCTACGAGCAGTACGTC. Its translation is CSARASGGYEQYV. This chain uses TRBV20-1 with TRBJ2-7, with 10 bases aligning to TRBD2. J lost 3 bases, V lost 1 base, and 0 bases had no gene match. The CDR3 has 13 residues. In germline, CDR1 is DFQATT, CDR2 SNEGSKA (reference sequence).

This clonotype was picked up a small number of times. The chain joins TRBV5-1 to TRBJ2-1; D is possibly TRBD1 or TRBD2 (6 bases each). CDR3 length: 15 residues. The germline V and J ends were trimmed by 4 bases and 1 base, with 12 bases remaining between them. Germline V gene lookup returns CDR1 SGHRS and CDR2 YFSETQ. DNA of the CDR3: TGCGCCAGCAGCCCGGGGGACATTTCCTACAATGAGCAGTTCTTC. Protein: CASSPGDISYNEQFF.

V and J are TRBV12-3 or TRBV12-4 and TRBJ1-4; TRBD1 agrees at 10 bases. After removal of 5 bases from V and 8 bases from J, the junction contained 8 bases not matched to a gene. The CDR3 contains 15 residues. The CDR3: CASSIPGQGWEKLFF. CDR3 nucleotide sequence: TGTGCCAGCAGTATTCCGGGACAGGGGTGGGAAAAACTGTTTTTT.